This T cell receptor (beta chain) was recovered during a study of post-analysis software for immune sequencing data. Background on the study: Patients had relapsing-remitting, secondary progressive or progressive-relapsing multiple sclerosis; some lacked subtype.

Included in the TCR beta cDNA libraries were unique molecular identifiers. TCRdb recomputed calls from the PCR reads with MiXCR, one row per CDR3 protein. The sample lists almost 700,000 distinct CDR3 sequences, over 45% occurring once. The CDR3 has 12 amino acids. Germline CDR1 reads SGHTA; CDR2 reads FQGNSA. Study observations and caveats: Five TRBV segments, including TRBV5-6, TRBV5-1 and TRBV20-1, were more frequent in patients than controls.

As regards this clonotype: Its specificity is not known. A read error may account for a junction end that differs from germline.

The J gene is TRBJ1-1, the V gene TRBV7-2; possibly TRBD1 for D (5 bases). Sequencing used blood. The receptor was isolated from a girl aged 2 to 9 with multiple sclerosis. In DNA, the CDR3 is TGTGCCGGCAGCTCCACAGGAGATCGAGCTTTCTTT. Translation gives CAGSSTGDRAFF.